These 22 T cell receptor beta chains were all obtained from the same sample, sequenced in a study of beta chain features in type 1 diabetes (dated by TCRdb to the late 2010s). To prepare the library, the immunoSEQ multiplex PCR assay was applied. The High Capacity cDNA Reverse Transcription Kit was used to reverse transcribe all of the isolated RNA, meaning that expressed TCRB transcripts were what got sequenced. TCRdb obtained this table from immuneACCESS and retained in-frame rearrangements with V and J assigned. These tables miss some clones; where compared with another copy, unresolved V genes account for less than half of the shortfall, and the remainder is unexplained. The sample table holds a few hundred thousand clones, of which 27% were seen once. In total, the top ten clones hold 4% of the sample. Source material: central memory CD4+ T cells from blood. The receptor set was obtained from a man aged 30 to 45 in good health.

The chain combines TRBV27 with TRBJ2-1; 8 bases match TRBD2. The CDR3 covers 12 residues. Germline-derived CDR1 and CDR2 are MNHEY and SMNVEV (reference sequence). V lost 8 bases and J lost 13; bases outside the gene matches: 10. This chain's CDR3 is CASGREGGKQFF. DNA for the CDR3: TGTGCCAGCGGCCGGGAGGGCGGGAAACAGTTCTTC.

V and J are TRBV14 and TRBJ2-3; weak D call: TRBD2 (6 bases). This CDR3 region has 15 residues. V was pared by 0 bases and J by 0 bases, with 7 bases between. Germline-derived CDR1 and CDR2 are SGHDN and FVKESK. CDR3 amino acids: CASSQEEGSTDTQYF. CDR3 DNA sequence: TGTGCCAGCAGCCAAGAGGAGGGTAGCACAGATACGCAGTATTTT.

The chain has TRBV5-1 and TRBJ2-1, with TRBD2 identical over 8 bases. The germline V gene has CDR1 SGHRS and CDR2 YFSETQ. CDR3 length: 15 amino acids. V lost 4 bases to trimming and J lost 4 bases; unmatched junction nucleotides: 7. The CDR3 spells CASSIEPGGYNEQFF. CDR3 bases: TGCGCCAGCAGCATCGAGCCGGGAGGGTACAATGAGCAGTTCTTC.

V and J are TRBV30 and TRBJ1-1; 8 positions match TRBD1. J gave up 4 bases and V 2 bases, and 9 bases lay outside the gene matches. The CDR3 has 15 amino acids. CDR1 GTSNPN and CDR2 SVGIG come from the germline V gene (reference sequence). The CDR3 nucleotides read TGTGCCTGGAGTCCCGGAGGACAGGGCGTCACTGAAGCTTTCTTT. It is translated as CAWSPGGQGVTEAFF. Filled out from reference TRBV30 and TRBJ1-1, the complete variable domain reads SQTIHQWPATLVQPVGSPLSLECTVEGTSNPNLYWYRQAAGRGLQLLFYSVGIGQISSEVPQNLSASRPQDRQFILSSKKLLLSDSGFYLCAWSPGGQGVTEAFFGQGTRLTVV.

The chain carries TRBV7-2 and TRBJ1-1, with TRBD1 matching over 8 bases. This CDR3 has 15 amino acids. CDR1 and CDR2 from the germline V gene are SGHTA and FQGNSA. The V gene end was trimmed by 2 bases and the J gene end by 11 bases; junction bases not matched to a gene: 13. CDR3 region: CASSLTPAGGREAFF. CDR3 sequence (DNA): TGTGCCAGCAGCTTAACCCCCGCAGGGGGCCGTGAGGCTTTCTTT.

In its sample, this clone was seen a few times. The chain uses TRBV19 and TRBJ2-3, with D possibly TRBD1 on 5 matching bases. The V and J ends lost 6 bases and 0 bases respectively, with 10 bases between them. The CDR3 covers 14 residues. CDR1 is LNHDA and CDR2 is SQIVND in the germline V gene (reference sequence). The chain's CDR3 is CASSGQRSTDTQYF. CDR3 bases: TGTGCCAGTAGCGGACAAAGAAGCACAGATACGCAGTATTTT.

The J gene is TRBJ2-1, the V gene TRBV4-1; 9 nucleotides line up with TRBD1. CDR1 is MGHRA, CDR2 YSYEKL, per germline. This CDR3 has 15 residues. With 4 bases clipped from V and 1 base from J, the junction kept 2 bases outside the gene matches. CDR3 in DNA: TGCGCCAGCAGCCCACAGGGGGCTTCCTACAATGAGCAGTTCTTC. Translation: CASSPQGASYNEQFF.

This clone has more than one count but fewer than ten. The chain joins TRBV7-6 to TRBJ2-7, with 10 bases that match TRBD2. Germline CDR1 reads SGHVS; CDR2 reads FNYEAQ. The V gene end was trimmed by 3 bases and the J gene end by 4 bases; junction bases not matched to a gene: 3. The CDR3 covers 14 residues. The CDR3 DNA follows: TGTGCCAGCAGCTTGGCTAGCGGGGGTTACGAGCAGTACTTC. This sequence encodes CASSLASGGYEQYF.

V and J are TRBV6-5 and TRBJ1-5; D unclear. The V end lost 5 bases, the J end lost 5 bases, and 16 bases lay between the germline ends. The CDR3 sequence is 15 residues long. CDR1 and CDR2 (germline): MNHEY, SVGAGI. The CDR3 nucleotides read TGTGCCAGCAGTGTCAACTTTCAGACACATCAGCCCCAGCATTTT. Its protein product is CASSVNFQTHQPQHF.

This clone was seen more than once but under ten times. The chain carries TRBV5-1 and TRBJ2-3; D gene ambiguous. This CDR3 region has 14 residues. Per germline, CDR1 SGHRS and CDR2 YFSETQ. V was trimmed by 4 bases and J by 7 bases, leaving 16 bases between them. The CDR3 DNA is TGCGCCAGCAGCCCCCAGCCGACTTCGAATACGCAGTATTTT. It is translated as CASSPQPTSNTQYF. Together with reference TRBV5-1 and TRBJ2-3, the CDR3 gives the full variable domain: KAGVTQTPRYLIKTRGQQVTLSCSPISGHRSVSWYQQTPGQGLQFLFEYFSETQRNKGNFPGRFSGRQFSNSRSEMNVSTLELGDSALYLCASSPQPTSNTQYFGPGTRLTVL.

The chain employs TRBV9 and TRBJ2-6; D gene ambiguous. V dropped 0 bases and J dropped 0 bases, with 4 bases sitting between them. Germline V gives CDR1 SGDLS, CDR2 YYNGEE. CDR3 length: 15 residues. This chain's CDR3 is CASSVEPSGANVLTF. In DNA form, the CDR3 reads TGTGCCAGCAGCGTAGAGCCCTCTGGGGCCAACGTCCTGACTTTC.

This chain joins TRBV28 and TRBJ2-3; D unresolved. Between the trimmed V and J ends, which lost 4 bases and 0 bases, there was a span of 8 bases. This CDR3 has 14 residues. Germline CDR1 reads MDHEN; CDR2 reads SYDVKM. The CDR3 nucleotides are TGTGCCAGCAGTTCCCCGACTAGCACAGATACGCAGTATTTT. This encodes CASSSPTSTDTQYF.

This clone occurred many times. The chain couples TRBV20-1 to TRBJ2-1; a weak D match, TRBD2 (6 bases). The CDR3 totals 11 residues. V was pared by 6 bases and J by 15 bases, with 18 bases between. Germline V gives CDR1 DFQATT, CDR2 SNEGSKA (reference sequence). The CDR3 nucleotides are TGCAGTGCCCCGGACTATCCACATCTGTTCTTC. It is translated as CSAPDYPHLFF.

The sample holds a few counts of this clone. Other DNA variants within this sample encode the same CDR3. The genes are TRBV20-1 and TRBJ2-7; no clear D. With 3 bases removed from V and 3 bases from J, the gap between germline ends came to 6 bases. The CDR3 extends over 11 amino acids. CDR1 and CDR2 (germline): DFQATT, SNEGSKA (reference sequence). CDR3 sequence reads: CSASDHYEQYF. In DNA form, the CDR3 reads TGCAGTGCTAGTGATCACTACGAGCAGTACTTC.

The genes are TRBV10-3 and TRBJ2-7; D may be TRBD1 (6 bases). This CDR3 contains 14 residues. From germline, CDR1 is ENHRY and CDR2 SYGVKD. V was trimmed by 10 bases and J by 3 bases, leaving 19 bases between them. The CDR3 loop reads CATGVQGSNYEQYF. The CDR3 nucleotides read TGTGCCACCGGGGTACAGGGATCCAACTACGAGCAGTACTTC.

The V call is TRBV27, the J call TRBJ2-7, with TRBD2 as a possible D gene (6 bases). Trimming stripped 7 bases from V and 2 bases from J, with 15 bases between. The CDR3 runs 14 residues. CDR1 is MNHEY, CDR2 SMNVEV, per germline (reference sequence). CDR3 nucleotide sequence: TGTGCCAGCAATCCTTGGGGGGAACCCTACGAGCAGTACTTC. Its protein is CASNPWGEPYEQYF.

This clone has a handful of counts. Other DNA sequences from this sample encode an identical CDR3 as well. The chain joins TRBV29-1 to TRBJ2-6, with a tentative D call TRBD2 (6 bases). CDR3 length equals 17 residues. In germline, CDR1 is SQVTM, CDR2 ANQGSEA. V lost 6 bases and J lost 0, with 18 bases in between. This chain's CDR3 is CSVQSTAGHSGANVLTF. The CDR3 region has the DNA TGCAGCGTGCAGTCGACAGCGGGTCACTCTGGGGCCAACGTCCTGACTTTC.

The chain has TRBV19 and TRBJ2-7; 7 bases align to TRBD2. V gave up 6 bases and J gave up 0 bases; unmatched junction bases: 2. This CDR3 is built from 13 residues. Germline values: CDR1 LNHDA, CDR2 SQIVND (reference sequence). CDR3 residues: CASSSGVSYEQYF. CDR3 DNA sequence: TGTGCCAGTAGCAGCGGGGTCTCCTACGAGCAGTACTTC.

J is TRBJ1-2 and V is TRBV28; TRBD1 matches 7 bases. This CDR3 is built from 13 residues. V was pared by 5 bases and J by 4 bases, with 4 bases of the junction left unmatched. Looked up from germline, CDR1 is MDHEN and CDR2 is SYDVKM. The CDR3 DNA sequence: TGTGCCAGCAGTACGGGGACAGCCTATGGCTACACCTTC. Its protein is CASSTGTAYGYTF.

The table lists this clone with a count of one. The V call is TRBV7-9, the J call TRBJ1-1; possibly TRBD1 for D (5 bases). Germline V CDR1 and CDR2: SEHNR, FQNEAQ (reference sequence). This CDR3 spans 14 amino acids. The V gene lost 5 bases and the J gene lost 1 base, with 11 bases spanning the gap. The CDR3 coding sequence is TGTGCCAGCAGCCTGCAAGACAGGAACACTGAAGCTTTCTTT. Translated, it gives CASSLQDRNTEAFF.

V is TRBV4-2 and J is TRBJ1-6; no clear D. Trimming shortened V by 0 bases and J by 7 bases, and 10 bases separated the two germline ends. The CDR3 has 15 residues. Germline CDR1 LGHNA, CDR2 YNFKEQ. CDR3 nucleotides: TGTGCCAGCAGCCAAGACATAGCCGAGAATTCACCCCTCCACTTT. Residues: CASSQDIAENSPLHF.

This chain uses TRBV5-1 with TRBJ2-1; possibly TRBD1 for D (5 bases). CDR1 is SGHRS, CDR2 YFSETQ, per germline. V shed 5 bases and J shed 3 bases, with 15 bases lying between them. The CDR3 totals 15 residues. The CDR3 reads CASSLGSGIYNEQFF. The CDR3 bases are TGCGCCAGCAGTCTTGGATCAGGGATCTACAATGAGCAGTTCTTC. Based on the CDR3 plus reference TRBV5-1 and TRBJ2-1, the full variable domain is KAGVTQTPRYLIKTRGQQVTLSCSPISGHRSVSWYQQTPGQGLQFLFEYFSETQRNKGNFPGRFSGRQFSNSRSEMNVSTLELGDSALYLCASSLGSGIYNEQFFGPGTRLTVL.